What follows describes a single T cell receptor beta chain. Its antigen remains undetermined. The sample holds no much larger clone one base away, and base qualities are not on file. These data are taken from a study of blood T cells in healthy people across ages (dated by TCRdb to about 2015). At the level of the whole study: In model experiments, roughly one uniquely barcoded TCR beta cDNA molecule per two T cells was captured by template switching. The study measured age-related changes in TCR beta repertoire diversity using deep sequencing normalized with unique cDNA molecular identifiers. The donors were divided into four age groups: young (average about 15 years), middle-aged (almost 40), aged (around 59) and long-lived (about 80). To avoid experimental bias, donors of different ages were randomly spread across the sequencing lanes. The study analyzed two additional independent replicas of 1 million unique cDNA reads from the same blood draw for two donors, one aged 18 to 30 and one aged 80 or older.

Libraries came from 5' RACE. For sequencing, an Illumina HiSeq 2500 was employed. The second PCR ran for roughly 7 to 12 cycles and used a J-beta primer mix along with a sample-barcoded 5' primer. A unique molecular identifier was introduced onto each TCR beta cDNA molecule by a template-switch 5' adaptor carrying 12 random nucleotides. Each sample yielded at least 3 million CDR3-containing paired-end reads. All of the RNA was converted into first-strand cDNA using the Mint cDNA synthesis kit, with a TRBC-specific oligonucleotide serving as the primer. Following uracil-DNA glycosylase treatment, a first 18-cycle PCR with universal primers M1SS and BC2_uni_R was performed on all cDNA. The study's processing was this. For normalization, 1 million high-quality reads were randomly selected from each sample, with every read carrying a distinct molecular identifier. Reads sharing molecular identifiers were discarded rather than binned into consensus sequences. MiTCR, run with a Q25 quality threshold and the strictest error-elimination algorithm, handled CDR3 identification, clonotype clustering and error correction. A nonparametric unseen species model using Euler transformation provided a lower-bound estimate of total TCR beta diversity. The public reads were reprocessed in TCRdb via fastp at Q25 and MiXCR, keeping in-frame beta chains. Under each unique CDR3 protein, matching rows form one entry showing the most common genes and DNA. The V and J calls were not made by the authors but by TCRdb's processing. This sample gives approximately 400,000 distinct CDR3 sequences in total; 45% to 60% of them show up just once. Under 65% of the sample lies in the top ten.

Systemically healthy Caucasian individuals from Russia, 35 to 50 in total and aged roughly 6 to 95 years, were included as donors. Each donor gave ten milliliters of peripheral blood, collected into EDTA-treated Vacutainer tubes. PBMCs were isolated by Ficoll-Paque density-gradient centrifugation, with at least 6 million obtained per sample. Total RNA, at least 6 micrograms per sample, was extracted from PBMCs with Trizol reagent. For every donor, an aliquot of PBMCs went through flow cytometry to measure the percentages of naive CD45RAhigh/CD27high T cells. The CDR3, from cysteine to phenylalanine, totals 13 residues. Of the read, only the CDR3 DNA is kept; its 39 bases are in frame from base 1. Based on the germline V gene (reference sequence), the CDR1 and CDR2 sequences are DFQATT and SNEGSKA. A distance of 13 bases separates the germline ends of V and J, which lose 5 bases and 6 bases respectively.

The paper as a whole reports these results and caveats: Total diversity estimates from one million sequenced T cells were considered lower bounds and underestimates. There was a strong correlation between observed TCR beta diversity and the percentage of naive T cells measured by flow cytometry. Since profiling was done on bulk unsorted PBMCs, naive and antigen-experienced compartments could not be conclusively compared. Compared with the aged group, the long-lived group had more naive CD4+ T cells, fewer expanded clones and increased TCR diversity, suggesting age selection. Observed TCR beta diversity per million T cells fell roughly linearly with age, and a significant reduction was already apparent by age about 36. Because the CMV infection status of the donors was unknown, age-related changes in expanded clonotypes may potentially have been confounded.

Sequencing was done on a sample of blood. Here the chain combines TRBV20-1 and TRBJ1-4, with TRBD1 as a weak D call on 6 bases. This clonotype was obtained from a man in his sixties in good health. Here is the DNA: TGCAGTGCTCGGGACATGGGGGATGAAAAACTGTTTTTT. It codes for CSARDMGDEKLFF.